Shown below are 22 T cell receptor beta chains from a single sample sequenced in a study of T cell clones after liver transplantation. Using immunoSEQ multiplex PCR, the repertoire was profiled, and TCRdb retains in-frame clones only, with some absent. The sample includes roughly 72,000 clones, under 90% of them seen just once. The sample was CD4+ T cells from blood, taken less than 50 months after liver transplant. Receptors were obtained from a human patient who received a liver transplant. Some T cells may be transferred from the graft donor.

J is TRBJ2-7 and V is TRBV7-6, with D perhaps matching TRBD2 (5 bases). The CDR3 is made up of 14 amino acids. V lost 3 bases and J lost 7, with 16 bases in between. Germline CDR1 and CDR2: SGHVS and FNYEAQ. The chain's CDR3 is CASSLVGSGVEQYF. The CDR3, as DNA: TGTGCCAGCAGCTTGGTGGGATCCGGGGTGGAGCAGTACTTC.

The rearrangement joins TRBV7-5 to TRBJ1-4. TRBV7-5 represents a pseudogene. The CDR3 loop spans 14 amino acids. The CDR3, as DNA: TGTGTCAGAAGCTCCGAGGGTGTTAATGAAAAACTGTTTTTT. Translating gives CVRSSEGVNEKLFF.

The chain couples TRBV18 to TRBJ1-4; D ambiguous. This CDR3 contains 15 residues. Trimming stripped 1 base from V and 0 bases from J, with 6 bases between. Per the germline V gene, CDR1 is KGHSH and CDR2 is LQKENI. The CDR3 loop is CASSPRPSTNEKLFF. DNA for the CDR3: TGTGCCAGCTCACCACGCCCCTCAACTAATGAAAAACTGTTTTTT. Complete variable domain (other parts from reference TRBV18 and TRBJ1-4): NAGVMQNPRHLVRRRGQEARLRCSPMKGHSHVYWYRQLPEEGLKFMVYLQKENIIDESGMPKERFSAEFPKEGPSILRIQQVVRGDSAAYFCASSPRPSTNEKLFFGSGTQLSVL.

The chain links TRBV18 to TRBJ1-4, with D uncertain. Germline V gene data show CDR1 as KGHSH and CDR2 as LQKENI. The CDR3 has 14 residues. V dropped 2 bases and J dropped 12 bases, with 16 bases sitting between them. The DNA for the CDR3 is TGTGCCAGCTCACCAGATCCAGGCCGGGCCGAACTGTTTTTT. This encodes CASSPDPGRAELFF.

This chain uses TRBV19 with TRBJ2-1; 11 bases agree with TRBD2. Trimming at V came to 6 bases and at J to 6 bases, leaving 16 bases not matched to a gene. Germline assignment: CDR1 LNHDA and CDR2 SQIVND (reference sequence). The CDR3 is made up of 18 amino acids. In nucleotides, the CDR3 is TGTGCCAGTAGCCCCCCGGGACTAGCGGCGATCGGTGCCAATGAGCAGTTCTTC. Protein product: CASSPPGLAAIGANEQFF.

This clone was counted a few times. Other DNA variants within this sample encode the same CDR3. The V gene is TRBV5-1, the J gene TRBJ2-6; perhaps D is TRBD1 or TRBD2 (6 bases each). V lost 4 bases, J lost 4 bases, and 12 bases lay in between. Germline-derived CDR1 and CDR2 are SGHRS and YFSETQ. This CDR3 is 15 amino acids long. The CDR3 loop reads CASSLGGSGANVLTF. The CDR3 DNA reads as TGCGCCAGCAGCCTAGGGGGGAGCGGGGCCAACGTCCTGACTTTC. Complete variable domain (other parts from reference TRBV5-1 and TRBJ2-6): KAGVTQTPRYLIKTRGQQVTLSCSPISGHRSVSWYQQTPGQGLQFLFEYFSETQRNKGNFPGRFSGRQFSNSRSEMNVSTLELGDSALYLCASSLGGSGANVLTFGAGSRLTVL.

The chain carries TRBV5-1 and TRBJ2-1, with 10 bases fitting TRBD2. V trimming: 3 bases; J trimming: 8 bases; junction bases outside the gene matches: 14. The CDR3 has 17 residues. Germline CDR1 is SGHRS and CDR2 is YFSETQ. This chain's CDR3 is CASSWEAGGPFHDEQFF. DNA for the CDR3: TGCGCCAGCAGCTGGGAAGCGGGAGGGCCTTTTCACGATGAGCAGTTCTTC.

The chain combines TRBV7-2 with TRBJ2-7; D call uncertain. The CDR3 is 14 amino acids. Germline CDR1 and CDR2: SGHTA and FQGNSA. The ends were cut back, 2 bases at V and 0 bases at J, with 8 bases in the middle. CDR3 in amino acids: CASSLTWSSYEQYF. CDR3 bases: TGTGCCAGCAGCTTAACTTGGAGCTCCTACGAGCAGTACTTC.

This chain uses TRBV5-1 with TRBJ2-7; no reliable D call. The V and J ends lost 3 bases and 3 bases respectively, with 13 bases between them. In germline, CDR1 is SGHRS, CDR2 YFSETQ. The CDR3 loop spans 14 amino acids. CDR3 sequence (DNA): TGCGCCAGCAGCTCGGAGCAAGGTGGCTACGAGCAGTACTTC. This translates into CASSSEQGGYEQYF.

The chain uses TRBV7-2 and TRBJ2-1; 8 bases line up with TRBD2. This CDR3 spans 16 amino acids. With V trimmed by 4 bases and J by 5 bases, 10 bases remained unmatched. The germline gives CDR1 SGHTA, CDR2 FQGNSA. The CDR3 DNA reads TGTGCCAGCAGCTCTTCAATGGCGGGAGGAAACAATGAGCAGTTCTTC. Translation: CASSSSMAGGNNEQFF.

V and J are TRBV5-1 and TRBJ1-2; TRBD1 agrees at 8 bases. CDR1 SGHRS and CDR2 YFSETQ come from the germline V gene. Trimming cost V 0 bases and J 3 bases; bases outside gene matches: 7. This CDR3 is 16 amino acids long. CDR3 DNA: TGCGCCAGCAGCTTGGGGACAGGGTCAGGAGACTATGGCTACACCTTC. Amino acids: CASSLGTGSGDYGYTF.

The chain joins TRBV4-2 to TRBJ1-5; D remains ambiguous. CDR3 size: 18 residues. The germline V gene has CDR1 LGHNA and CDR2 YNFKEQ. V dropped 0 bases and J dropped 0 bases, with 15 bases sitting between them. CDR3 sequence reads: CASSQDAQGTTSNQPQHF. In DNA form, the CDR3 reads TGTGCCAGCAGCCAAGATGCCCAAGGAACCACTAGCAATCAGCCCCAGCATTTT.

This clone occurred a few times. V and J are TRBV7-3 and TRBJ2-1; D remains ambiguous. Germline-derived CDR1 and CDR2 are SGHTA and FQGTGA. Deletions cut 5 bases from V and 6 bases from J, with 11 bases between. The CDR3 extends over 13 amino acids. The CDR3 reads CASSPQTGNEQFF. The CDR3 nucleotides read TGTGCCAGCAGCCCCCAGACGGGCAATGAGCAGTTCTTC.

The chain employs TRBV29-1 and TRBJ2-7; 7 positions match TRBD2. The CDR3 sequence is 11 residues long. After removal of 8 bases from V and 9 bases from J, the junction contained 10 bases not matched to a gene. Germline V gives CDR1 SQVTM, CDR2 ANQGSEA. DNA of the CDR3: TGCAGCCCCTTACTGGGGGGGAGGCAGTACTTC. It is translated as CSPLLGGRQYF.

The CDR3 DNA reads TGTGCCAGCAGGGGGTCGGCAACCGGGGAGCTGTTTTTT. Translating it yields CASRGSATGELFF. The J gene is TRBJ2-2, the V gene TRBV2; the D is unclear. Germline lookup yields CDR1 SNHLY and CDR2 FYNNEI. Trimming stripped 6 bases from V and 5 bases from J, with 10 bases between. The CDR3 contains 13 residues.

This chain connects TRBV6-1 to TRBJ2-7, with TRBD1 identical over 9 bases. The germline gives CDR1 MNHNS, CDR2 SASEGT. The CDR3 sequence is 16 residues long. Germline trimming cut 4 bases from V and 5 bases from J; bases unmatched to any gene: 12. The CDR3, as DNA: TGTGCCAGCAGTGCGGTTCTTTCGGACAGGGGCGACGAGCAGTACTTC. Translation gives CASSAVLSDRGDEQYF.

CDR3 in amino acids: CASSLGTPAVLTEAFF. As DNA, the CDR3 is TGTGCCAGCAGCTTAGGTACACCGGCGGTACTCACTGAAGCTTTCTTT. The chain uses TRBV7-9 and TRBJ1-1; D unclear. CDR1 is SEHNR and CDR2 is FQNEAQ in the germline V gene (reference sequence). Trimming cost V 1 base and J 4 bases, with 16 bases left between them. This CDR3 spans 16 amino acids.

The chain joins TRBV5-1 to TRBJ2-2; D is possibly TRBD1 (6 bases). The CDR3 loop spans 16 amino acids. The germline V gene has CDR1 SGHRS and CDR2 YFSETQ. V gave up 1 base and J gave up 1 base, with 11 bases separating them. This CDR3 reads CASSLLGQRNTGELFF. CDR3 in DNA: TGCGCCAGCAGCTTGCTAGGACAGAGGAACACCGGGGAGCTGTTTTTT.

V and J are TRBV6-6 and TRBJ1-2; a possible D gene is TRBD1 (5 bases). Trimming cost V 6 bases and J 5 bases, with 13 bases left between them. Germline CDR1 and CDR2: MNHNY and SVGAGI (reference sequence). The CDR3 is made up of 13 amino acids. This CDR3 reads CASSYDSNYGYTF. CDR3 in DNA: TGTGCCAGCAGCTACGACAGTAATTATGGCTACACCTTC.

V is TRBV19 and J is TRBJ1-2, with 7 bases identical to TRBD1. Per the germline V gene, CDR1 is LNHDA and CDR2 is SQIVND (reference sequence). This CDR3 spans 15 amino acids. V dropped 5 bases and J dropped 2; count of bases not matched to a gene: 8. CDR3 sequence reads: CASSFRQGSNYGYTF. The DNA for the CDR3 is TGTGCCAGTAGTTTTAGACAGGGATCCAACTATGGCTACACCTTC.

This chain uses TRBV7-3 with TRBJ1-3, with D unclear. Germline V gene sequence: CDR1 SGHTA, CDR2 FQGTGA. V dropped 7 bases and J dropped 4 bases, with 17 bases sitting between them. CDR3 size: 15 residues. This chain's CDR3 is CASTFSERRGNTIYF. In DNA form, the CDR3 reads TGTGCCAGCACTTTCTCGGAGAGAAGAGGAAACACCATATATTTT. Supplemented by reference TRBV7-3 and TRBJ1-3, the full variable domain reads GAGVSQTPSNKVTEKGKYVELRCDPISGHTALYWYRQSLGQGPEFLIYFQGTGAADDSGLPNDRFFAVRPEGSVSTLKIQRTERGDSAVYLCASTFSERRGNTIYFGEGSWLTVV.

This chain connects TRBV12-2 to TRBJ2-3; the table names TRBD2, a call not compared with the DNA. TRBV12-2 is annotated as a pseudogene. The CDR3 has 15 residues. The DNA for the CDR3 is TGTGCAAGTCGCGGGACTAGCGTTAGCACAGATACGCAGTATTTT. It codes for CASRGTSVSTDTQYF.